This T cell receptor (beta chain) was identified during a study of T-cell memory formation after mild COVID-19. Across the whole study: TCR clusters were largely donor specific.

This clonotype was detected ten times or more. The antigen remains undetermined. One entry per CDR3 protein, called by TCRdb with MiXCR from the 5' RACE reads. The table includes under 35,000 distinct CDR3 sequences, more than 15% detected once. Study outcomes and limitations: Contracting clones from day 15 to 85 had balanced CD4/CD8; later expanders favoured CD4+.

The CDR3 length is 14 residues. V was trimmed by 1 base and J by 6 bases, leaving 11 bases between them. Germline V gene data show CDR1 as SGHRS and CDR2 as YFSETQ. The sequence came from an adult who had mild COVID-19 (a few samples of this study predate the infection). Cell type and time point are not known. J is TRBJ2-1 and V is TRBV5-1; D gene uncertain. Sequencing used PBMCs or a T cell subset sorted from them (not recorded which). The CDR3 loop is CASSLFPGSNEQFF. The CDR3 DNA is TGCGCCAGCAGCTTGTTCCCGGGTAGCAATGAGCAGTTCTTC.